What follows are 11 T cell receptor beta chains derived from one specimen sequenced in a study of blood T cell repertoires in COVID-19. Data came from immunoSEQ multiplex PCR; TCRdb stores just in-frame clones and leaves some out. Of around 250,000 clones in the sample, around 90% were seen once. The sequencing input was peripheral blood. Receptors originate from a human donor in a cohort sampled during active COVID-19.

The chain is built from TRBV6-5 and TRBJ2-7, with 7 bases identical to TRBD1. There are 14 residues in the CDR3. The junction had 6 bases not matched to a gene; V was cut back by 5 bases and J by 2 bases. The germline V gene encodes CDR1 MNHEY and CDR2 SVGAGI. The DNA of the CDR3 is TGTGCCAGCAGTAACAGGGGCTTACCCTACGAGCAGTACTTC. Its protein is CASSNRGLPYEQYF.

This clone was picked up one time. This chain links TRBV7-2 with TRBJ1-5, with TRBD1 matching over 7 bases. V shed 5 bases and J 6 bases; nucleotides not matched to a gene: 7. Germline CDR1 and CDR2: SGHTA and FQGNSA. The CDR3 totals 14 residues. This chain's CDR3 is CASSKGQKGQPQHF. For the CDR3, the DNA is TGTGCCAGCAGCAAGGGACAGAAAGGTCAGCCCCAGCATTTT.

This chain connects TRBV9 to TRBJ1-2, with 7 bases aligning to TRBD1. The germline gives CDR1 SGDLS, CDR2 YYNGEE. This CDR3 comprises 15 residues. V trimming: 2 bases; J trimming: 4 bases; junction bases outside the gene matches: 8. The CDR3 bases are TGTGCCAGCAGCGTCTTCAGGGGGAATACCTATGGCTACACCTTC. Protein sequence: CASSVFRGNTYGYTF.

The V and J genes are TRBV7-8 and TRBJ2-7; tentative D call: TRBD2 (6 bases). CDR3 length equals 13 residues. The ends were cut back, 3 bases at V and 4 bases at J, with 10 bases in the middle. Germline V gene data show CDR1 as SGHVS and CDR2 as FQNEAQ. The CDR3 here is CASSFPRDYEQYF. The CDR3, as DNA: TGTGCCAGCAGCTTCCCGCGGGATTACGAGCAGTACTTC.

The chain joins TRBV18 to TRBJ1-1, with 9 nucleotides matching TRBD1. CDR3 length: 17 amino acids. V lost 0 bases and J lost 2; bases outside the gene matches: 7. CDR1 KGHSH and CDR2 LQKENI come from the germline V gene. The CDR3 coding sequence is TGTGCCAGCTCACCACCGGACAGGGGACAACCAAACACTGAAGCTTTCTTT. It yields the protein CASSPPDRGQPNTEAFF.

This rearrangement joins TRBV19 to TRBJ2-1; D is possibly TRBD2 (6 bases). The V gene's germline CDR1 is LNHDA and CDR2 SQIVND (reference sequence). Trimming cost V 7 bases and J 0 bases, with 13 bases left between them. This CDR3 spans 15 amino acids. CDR3 in amino acids: CASTPRGNSYNEQFF. The CDR3 nucleotides are TGTGCCAGTACCCCCCGGGGGAACTCCTACAATGAGCAGTTCTTC.

The chain employs TRBV7-8 and TRBJ1-2; tentatively, D is TRBD1 (6 bases). Trimming left V 5 bases short and J 7 bases short, with 17 bases between. The V gene's germline CDR1 is SGHVS and CDR2 FQNEAQ. CDR3 length: 14 amino acids. The CDR3, as DNA: TGTGCCAGCAGCCGATTGGGGGGGGCCGTTGGCTACACCTTC. It encodes CASSRLGGAVGYTF.

The genes are TRBV7-2 and TRBJ1-5, with D unresolved. CDR1 is SGHTA and CDR2 is FQGNSA in the germline V gene. This CDR3 has 12 amino acids. V was cut by 4 bases and J by 3 bases, with 4 bases left in between. The DNA for the CDR3 is TGTGCCAGCAGCTCTCCCAATCAGCCCCAGCATTTT. As protein: CASSSPNQPQHF. Combining the CDR3 with reference TRBV7-2 and TRBJ1-5 gives the whole variable domain GAGVSQSPSNKVTEKGKDVELRCDPISGHTALYWYRQSLGQGLEFLIYFQGNSAPDKSGLPSDRFSAERTGGSVSTLTIQRTQQEDSAVYLCASSSPNQPQHFGDGTRLSIL.

This clone was observed once. The chain links TRBV4-3 to TRBJ2-7; the match to TRBD1 covers 11 bases. The CDR3 has 16 residues. Germline loops: CDR1 LGHNA, CDR2 YSLEER. The V segment lost 0 bases and the J segment 5 bases; nucleotides outside the gene matches: 6. CDR3 DNA sequence: TGCGCCAGCAGCCAAGATATCGGACAGGGGGCCCACGAGCAGTACTTC. Translation gives CASSQDIGQGAHEQYF.

This chain links TRBV12-5 with TRBJ2-2; D gene uncertain. The length of the CDR3 is 13 residues. V was clipped by 5 bases and J by 1 base, with 5 bases between them. Germline CDR1 LGHNT, CDR2 FRNRAP. The CDR3 coding sequence is TGTGCTAGTGGTAACAGGAACACCGGGGAGCTGTTTTTT. Protein: CASGNRNTGELFF.

The chain links TRBV24-1 to TRBJ1-3, with D perhaps TRBD1 (5 bases). With 7 bases removed from V and 4 bases from J, the gap between germline ends came to 16 bases. Per germline, CDR1 KGHDR and CDR2 SFDVKD. The CDR3 is made up of 15 amino acids. DNA for the CDR3: TGTGCCACCAGACTACGGGGGTTTTGCGGAAACACCATATATTTT. It is translated as CATRLRGFCGNTIYF.